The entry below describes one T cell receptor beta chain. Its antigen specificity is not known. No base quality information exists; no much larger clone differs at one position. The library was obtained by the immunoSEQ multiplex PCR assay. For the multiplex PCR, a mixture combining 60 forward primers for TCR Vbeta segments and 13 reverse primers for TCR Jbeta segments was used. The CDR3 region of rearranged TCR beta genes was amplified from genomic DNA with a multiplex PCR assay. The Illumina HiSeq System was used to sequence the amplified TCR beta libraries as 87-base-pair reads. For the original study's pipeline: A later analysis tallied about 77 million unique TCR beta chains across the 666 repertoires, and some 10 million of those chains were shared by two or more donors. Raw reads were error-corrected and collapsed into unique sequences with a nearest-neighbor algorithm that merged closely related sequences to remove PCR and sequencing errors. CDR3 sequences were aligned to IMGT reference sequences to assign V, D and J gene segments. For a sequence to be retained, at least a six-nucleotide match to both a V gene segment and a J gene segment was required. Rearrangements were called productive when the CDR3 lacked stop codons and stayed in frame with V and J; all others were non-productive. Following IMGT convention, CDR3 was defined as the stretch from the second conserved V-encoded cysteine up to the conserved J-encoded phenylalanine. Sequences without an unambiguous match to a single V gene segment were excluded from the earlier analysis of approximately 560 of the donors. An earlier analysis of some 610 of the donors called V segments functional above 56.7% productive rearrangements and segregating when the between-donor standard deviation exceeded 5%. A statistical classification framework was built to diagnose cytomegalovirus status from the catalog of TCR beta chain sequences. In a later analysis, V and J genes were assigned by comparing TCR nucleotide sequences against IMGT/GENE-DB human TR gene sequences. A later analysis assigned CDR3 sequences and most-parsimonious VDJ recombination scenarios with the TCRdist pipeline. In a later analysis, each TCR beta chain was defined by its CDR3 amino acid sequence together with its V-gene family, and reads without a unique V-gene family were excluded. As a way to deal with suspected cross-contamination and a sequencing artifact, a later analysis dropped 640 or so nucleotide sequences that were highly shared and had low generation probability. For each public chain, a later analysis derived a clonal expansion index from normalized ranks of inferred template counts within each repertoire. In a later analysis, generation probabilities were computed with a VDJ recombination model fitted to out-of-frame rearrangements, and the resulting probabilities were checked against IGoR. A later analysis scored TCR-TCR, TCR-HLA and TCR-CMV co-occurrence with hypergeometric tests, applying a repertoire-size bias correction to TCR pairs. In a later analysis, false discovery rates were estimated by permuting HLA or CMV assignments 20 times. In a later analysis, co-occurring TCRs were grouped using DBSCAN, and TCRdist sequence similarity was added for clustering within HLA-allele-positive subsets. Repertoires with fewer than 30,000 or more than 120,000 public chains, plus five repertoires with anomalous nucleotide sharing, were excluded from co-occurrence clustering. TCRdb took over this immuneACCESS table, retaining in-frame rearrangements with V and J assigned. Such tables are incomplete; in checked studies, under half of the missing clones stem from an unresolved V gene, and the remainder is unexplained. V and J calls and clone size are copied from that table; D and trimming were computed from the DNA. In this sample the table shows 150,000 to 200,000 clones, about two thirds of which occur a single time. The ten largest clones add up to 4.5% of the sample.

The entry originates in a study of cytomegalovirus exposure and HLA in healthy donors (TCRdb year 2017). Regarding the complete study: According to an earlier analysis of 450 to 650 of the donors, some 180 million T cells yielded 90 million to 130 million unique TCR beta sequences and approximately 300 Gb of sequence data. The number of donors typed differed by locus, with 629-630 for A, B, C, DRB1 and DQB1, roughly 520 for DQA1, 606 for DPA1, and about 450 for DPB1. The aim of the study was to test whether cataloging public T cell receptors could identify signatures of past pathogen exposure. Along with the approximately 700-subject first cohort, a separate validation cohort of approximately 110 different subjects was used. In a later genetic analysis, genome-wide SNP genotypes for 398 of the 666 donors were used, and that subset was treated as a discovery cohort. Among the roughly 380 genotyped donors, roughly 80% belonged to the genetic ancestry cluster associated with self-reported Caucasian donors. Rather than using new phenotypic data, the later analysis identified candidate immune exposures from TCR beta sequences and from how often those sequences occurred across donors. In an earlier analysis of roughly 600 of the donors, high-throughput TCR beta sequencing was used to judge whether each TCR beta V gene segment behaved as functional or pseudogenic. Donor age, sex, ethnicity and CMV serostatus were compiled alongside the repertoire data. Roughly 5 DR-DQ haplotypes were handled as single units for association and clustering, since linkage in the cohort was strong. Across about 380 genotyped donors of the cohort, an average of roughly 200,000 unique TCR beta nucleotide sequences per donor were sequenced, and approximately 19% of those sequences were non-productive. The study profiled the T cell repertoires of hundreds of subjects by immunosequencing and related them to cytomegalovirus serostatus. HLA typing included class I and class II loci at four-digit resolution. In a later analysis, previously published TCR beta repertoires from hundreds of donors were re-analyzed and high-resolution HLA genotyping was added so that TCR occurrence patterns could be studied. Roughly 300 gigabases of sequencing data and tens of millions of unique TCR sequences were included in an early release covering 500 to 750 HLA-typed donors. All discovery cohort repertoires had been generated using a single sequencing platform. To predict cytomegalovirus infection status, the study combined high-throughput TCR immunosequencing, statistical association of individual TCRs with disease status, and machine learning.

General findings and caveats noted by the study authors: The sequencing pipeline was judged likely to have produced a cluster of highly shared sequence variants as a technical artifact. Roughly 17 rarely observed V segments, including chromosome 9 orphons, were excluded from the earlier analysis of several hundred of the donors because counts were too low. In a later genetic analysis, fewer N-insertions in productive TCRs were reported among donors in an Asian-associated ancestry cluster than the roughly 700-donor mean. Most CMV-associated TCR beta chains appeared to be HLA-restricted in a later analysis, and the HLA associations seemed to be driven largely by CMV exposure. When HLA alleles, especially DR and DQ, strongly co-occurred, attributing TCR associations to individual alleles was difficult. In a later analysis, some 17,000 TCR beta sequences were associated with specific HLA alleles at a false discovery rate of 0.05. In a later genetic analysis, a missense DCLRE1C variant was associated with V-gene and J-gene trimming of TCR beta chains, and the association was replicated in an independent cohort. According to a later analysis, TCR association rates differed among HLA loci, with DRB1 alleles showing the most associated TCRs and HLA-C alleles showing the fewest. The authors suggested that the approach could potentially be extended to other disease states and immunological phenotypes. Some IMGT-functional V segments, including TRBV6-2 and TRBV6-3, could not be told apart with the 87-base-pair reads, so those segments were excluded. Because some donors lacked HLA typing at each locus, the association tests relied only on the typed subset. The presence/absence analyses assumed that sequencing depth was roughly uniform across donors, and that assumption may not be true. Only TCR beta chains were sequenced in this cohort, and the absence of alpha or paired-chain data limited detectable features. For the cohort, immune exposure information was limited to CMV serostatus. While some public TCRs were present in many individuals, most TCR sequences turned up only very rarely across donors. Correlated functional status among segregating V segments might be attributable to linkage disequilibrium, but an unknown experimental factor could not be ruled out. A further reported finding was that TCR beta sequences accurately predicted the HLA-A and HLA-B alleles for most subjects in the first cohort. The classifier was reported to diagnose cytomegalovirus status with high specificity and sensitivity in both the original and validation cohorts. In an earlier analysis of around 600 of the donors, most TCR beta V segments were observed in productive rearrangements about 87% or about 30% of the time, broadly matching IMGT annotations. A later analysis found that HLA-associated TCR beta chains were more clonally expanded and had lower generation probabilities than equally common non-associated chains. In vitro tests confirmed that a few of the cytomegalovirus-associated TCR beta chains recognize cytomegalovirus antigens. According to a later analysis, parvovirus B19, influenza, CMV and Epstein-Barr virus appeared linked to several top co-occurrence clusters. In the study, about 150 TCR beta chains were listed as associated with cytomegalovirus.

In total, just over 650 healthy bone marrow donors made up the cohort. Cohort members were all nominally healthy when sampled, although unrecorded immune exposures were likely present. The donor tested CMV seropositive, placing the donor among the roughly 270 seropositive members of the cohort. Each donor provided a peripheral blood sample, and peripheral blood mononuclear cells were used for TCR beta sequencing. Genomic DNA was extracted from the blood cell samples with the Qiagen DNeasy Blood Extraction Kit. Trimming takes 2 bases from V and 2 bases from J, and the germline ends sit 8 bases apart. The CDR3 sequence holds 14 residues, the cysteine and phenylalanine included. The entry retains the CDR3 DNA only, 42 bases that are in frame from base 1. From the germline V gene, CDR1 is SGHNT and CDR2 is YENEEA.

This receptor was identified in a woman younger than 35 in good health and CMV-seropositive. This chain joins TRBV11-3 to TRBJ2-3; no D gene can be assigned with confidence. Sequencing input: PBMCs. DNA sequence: TGTGCCAGCAGCTTAACCAGAAACACAGATACGCAGTATTTT. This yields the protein CASSLTRNTDTQYF. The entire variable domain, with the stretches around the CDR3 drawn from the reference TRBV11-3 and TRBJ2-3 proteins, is EAGVVQSPRYKIIEKKQPVAFWCNPISGHNTLYWYLQNLGQGPELLIRYENEEAVDDSQLPKDRFSAERLKGVDSTLKIQPAELGDSAVYLCASSLTRNTDTQYFGPGTRLTVL.